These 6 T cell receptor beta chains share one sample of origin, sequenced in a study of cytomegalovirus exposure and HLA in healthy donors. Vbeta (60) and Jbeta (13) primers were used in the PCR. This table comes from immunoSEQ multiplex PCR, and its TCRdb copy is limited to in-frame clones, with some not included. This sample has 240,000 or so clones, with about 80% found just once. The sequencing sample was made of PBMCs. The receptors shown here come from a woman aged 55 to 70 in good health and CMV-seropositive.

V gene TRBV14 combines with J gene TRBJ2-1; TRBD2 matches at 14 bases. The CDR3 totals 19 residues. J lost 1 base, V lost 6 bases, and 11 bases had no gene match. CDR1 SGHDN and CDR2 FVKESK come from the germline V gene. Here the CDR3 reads CASRPGLAGGRGSYNEQFF. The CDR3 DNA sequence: TGTGCCAGCAGACCAGGACTAGCGGGAGGTCGAGGTTCCTACAATGAGCAGTTCTTC.

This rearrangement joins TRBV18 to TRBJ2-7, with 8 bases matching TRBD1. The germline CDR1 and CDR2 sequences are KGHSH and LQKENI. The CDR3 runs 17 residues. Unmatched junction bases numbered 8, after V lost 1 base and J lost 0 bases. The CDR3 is CASSPLVGQGSSYEQYF. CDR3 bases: TGTGCCAGCTCACCACTGGTAGGACAGGGTTCCTCCTACGAGCAGTACTTC.

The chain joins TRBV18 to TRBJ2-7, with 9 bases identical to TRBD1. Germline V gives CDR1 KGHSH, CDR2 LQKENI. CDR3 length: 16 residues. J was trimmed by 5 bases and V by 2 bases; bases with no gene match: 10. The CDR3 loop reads CASSPGFGTGFNEQYF. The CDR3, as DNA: TGTGCCAGCTCACCAGGGTTCGGGACAGGGTTTAACGAGCAGTACTTC.

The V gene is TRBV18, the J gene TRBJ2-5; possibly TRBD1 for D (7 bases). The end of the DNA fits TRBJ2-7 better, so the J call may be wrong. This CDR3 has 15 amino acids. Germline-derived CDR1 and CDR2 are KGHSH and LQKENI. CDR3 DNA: TGTGCCAGCTCACCAGGCAGGGGGGCCCTATACGAGCAGTACTTC. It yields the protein CASSPGRGALYEQYF.

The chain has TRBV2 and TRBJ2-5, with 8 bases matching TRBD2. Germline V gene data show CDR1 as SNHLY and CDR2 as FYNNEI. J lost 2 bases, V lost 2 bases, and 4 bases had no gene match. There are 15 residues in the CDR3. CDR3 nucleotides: TGTGCCAGCAGTGAAAGCCCGGGAGGGCAAGAGACCCAGTACTTC. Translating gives CASSESPGGQETQYF.

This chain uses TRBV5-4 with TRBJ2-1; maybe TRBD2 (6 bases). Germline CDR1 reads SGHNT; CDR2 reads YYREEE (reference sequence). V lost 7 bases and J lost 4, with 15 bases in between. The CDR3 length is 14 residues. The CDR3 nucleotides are TGTGCCAGCGCAAGGGAGGCGGAGTACAATGAGCAGTTCTTC. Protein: CASAREAEYNEQFF.